This TCR beta chain was retrieved from a study of T cells in Graves' hyperthyroidism and ophthalmopathy. The CDR3 length is 15 residues. Trimming took 4 bases from V and 6 from J; bases not matched to a gene: 7. CDR1 SGHTA and CDR2 FQGTGA come from the germline V gene. Amplified TCR beta CDR3 regions derived from RNA transcripts. RT-PCR in the first round (using the HTBI primer set) targeted the TCR CDR3. TCRdb reprocessed the multiplex PCR reads with MiXCR, giving one entry per CDR3 protein. The data show fewer than 550,000 distinct CDR3 sequences, more than 15% seen once. The sequencing sample was made of blood. The sequence was obtained from a woman aged 18-29 years with Graves' hyperthyroidism. The chain recombines TRBV7-3 with TRBJ2-3; 10 bases are a match to TRBD2. CDR3 amino acids: CASSSLSGGRDTQYF. The CDR3 nucleotides are TGTGCCAGCAGCTCCCTTAGCGGGGGGAGGGATACGCAGTATTTT. Full variable domain (rest looked up from reference TRBV7-3 and TRBJ2-3): GAGVSQTPSNKVTEKGKYVELRCDPISGHTALYWYRQSLGQGPEFLIYFQGTGAADDSGLPNDRFFAVRPEGSVSTLKIQRTERGDSAVYLCASSSLSGGRDTQYFGPGTRLTVL.